This T cell receptor beta chain comes out of a study of radiotherapy plus CTLA-4 blockade in lung cancer. Whole-study context: Among all patients, about 19% showed objective responses, while about 30% had disease control. Study-level points and caveats: Early blood T cell clone changes and increased post-radiation serum interferon-beta were reportedly the strongest response predictors. After treatment with radiotherapy plus ipilimumab, TCR clones that came from the tumor expanded in blood.

Repertoires were generated with immunoSEQ multiplex PCR, while TCRdb's copy carries only in-frame clones and drops some. The sample carries roughly 68,000 clones, about 80% recorded once. Patients with chemo-refractory metastatic non-small-cell lung cancer received focal radiation plus CTLA-4 blockade with ipilimumab. On this clone: Its antigen is still unknown.

Trimming cost V 10 bases and J 7 bases; bases outside gene matches: 12. Germline V gene sequence: CDR1 SGHTA, CDR2 FQGNSA. The CDR3 spans 14 residues. This TCR was sampled from a human donor with non-small cell lung cancer who had a complete response to radiotherapy plus ipilimumab. This chain connects TRBV7-2 to TRBJ2-2; 7 bases match TRBD1. Sample: peripheral blood, taken from a patient treated with radiotherapy plus ipilimumab. The DNA of the CDR3 is TGTGCCACCCTAAACAGGGGATTGAGCGGGGAGCTGTTTTTT. Translation gives CATLNRGLSGELFF.